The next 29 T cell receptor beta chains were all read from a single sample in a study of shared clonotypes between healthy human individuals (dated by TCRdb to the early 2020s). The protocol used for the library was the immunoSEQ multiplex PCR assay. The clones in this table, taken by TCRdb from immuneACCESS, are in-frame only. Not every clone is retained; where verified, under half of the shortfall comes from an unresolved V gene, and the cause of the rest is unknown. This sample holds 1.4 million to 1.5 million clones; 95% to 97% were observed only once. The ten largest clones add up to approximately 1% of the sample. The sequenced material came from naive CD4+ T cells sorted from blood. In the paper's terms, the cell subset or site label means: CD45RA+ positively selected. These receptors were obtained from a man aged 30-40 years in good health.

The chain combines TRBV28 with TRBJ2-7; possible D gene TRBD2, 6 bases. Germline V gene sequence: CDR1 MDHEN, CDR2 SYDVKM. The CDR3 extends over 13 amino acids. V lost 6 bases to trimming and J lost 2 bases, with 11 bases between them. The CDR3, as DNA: TGTGCCAGCAGATGGGCGGGACCCTACGAGCAGTACTTC. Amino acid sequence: CASRWAGPYEQYF.

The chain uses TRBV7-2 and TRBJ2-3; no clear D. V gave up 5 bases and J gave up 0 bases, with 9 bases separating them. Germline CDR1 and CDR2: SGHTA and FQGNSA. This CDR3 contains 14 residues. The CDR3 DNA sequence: TGTGCCAGCAGCCCCTACGGAAGCACAGATACGCAGTATTTT. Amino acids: CASSPYGSTDTQYF. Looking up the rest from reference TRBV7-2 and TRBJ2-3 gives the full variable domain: GAGVSQSPSNKVTEKGKDVELRCDPISGHTALYWYRQSLGQGLEFLIYFQGNSAPDKSGLPSDRFSAERTGGSVSTLTIQRTQQEDSAVYLCASSPYGSTDTQYFGPGTRLTVL.

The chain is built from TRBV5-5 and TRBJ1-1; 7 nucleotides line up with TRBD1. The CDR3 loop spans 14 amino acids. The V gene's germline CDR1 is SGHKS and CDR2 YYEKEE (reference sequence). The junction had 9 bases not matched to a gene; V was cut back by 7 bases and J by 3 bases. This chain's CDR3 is CASGKTGLYTEAFF. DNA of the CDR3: TGTGCCAGCGGAAAGACAGGGTTATACACTGAAGCTTTCTTT.

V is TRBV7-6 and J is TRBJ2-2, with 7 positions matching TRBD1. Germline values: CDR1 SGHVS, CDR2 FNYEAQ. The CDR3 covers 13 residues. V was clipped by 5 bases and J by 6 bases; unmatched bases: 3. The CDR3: CASSATGPGELFF. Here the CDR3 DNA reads TGTGCCAGCAGCGCGACAGGGCCCGGGGAGCTGTTTTTT.

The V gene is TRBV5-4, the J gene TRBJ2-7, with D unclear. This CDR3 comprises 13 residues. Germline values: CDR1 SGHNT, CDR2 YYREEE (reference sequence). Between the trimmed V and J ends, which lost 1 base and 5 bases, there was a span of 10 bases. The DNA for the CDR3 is TGTGCCAGCAGCTTGAAAGGGTTGGACGAGCAGTACTTC. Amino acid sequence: CASSLKGLDEQYF.

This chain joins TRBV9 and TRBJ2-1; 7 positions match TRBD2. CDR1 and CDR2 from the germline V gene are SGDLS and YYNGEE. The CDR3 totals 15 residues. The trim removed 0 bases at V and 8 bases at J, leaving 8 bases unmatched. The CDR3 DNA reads TGTGCCAGCAGCGTAGTTCCAGCGGGATTCGATGAGCAGTTCTTC. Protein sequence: CASSVVPAGFDEQFF.

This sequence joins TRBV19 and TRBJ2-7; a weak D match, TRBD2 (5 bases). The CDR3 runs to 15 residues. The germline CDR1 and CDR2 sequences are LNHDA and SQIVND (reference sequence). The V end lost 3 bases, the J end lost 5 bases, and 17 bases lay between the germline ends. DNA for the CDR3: TGTGCCAGTAGTATTTCGGGGTACGGAGGAGACGAGCAGTACTTC. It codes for CASSISGYGGDEQYF. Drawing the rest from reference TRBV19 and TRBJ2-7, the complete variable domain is DGGITQSPKYLFRKEGQNVTLSCEQNLNHDAMYWYRQDPGQGLRLIYYSQIVNDFQKGDIAEGYSVSREKKESFPLTVTSAQKNPTAFYLCASSISGYGGDEQYFGPGTRLTVT.

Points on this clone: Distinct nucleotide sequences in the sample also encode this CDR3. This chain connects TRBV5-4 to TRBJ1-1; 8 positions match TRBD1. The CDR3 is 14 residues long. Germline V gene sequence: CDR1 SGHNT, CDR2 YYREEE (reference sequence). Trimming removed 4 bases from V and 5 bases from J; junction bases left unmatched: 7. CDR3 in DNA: TGTGCCAGCAGCCCCGGACAGGGAAGGACTGAAGCTTTCTTT. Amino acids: CASSPGQGRTEAFF.

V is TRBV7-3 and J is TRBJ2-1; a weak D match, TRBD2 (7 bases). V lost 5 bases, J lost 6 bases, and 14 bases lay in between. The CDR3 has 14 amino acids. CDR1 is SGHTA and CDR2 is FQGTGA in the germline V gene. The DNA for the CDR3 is TGTGCCAGCAGCCCCGGGGGGCGGATCAATGAGCAGTTCTTC. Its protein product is CASSPGGRINEQFF.

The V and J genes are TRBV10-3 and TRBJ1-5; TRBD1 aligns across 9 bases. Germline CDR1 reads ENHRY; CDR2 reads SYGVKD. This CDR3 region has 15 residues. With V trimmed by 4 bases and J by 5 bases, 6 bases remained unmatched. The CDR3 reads CAISARTGEDQPQHF. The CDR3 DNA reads TGTGCCATCAGTGCCAGGACAGGGGAGGATCAGCCCCAGCATTTT.

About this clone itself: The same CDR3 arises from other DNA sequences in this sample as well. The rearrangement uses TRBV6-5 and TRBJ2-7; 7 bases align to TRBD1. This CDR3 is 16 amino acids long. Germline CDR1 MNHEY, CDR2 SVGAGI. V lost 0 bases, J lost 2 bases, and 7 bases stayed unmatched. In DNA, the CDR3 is TGTGCCAGCAGTTACTCGGGGACAGTTCCCGCCTACGAGCAGTACTTC. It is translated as CASSYSGTVPAYEQYF.

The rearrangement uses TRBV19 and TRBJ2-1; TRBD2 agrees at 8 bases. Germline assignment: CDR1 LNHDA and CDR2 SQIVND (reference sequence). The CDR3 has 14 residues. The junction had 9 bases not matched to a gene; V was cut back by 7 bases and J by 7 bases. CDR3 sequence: CASKNREGRNEQFF. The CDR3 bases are TGTGCCAGTAAAAACCGGGAGGGGAGGAATGAGCAGTTCTTC.

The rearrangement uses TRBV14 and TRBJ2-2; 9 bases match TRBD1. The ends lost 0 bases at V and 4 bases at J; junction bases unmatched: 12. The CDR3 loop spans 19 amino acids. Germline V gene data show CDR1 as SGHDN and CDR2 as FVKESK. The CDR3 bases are TGTGCCAGCAGCCAAGAAAGACCCGGGACAGGGTTTTTCACCGGGGAGCTGTTTTTT. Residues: CASSQERPGTGFFTGELFF.

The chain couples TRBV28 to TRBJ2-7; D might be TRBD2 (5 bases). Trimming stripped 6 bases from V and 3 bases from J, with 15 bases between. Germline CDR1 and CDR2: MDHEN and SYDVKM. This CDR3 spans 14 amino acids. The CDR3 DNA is TGTGCCAGCAGCCGCCGGACGGGGAGCTACGAGCAGTACTTC. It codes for CASSRRTGSYEQYF.

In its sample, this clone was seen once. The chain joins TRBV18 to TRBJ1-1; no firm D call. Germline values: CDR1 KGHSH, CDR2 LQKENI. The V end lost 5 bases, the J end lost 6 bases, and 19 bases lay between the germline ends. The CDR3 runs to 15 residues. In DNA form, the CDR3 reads TGTGCCAGCTCATCGACGAGTAAGGTTGCGGCTGAAGCTTTCTTT. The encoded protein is CASSSTSKVAAEAFF.

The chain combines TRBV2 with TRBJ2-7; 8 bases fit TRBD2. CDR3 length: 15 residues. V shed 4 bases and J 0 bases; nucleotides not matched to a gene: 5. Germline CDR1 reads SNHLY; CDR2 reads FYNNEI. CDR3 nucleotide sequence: TGTGCCAGCAGTGGGGATAGCGGGGTCTCCTACGAGCAGTACTTC. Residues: CASSGDSGVSYEQYF.

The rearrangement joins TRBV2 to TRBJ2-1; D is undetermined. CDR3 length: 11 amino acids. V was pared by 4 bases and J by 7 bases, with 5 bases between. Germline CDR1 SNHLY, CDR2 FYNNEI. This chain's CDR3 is CASSAENEQFF. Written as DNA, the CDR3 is TGTGCCAGCAGTGCAGAAAATGAGCAGTTCTTC. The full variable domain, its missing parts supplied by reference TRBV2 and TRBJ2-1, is EPEVTQTPSHQVTQMGQEVILRCVPISNHLYFYWYRQILGQKVEFLVSFYNNEISEKSEIFDDQFSVERPDGSNFTLKIRSTKLEDSAMYFCASSAENEQFFGPGTRLTVL.

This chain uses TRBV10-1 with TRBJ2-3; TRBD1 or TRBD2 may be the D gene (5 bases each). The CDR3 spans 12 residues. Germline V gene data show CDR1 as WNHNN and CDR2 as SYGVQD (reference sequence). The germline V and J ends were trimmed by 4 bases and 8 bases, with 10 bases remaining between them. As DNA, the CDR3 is TGCGCCAGCAGTGCTGCCGGGACTACGCAGTATTTT. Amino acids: CASSAAGTTQYF.

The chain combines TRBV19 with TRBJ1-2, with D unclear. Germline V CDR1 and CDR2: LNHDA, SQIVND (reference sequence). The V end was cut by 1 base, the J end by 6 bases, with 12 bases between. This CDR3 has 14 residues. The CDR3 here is CASSIVGMGNGYTF. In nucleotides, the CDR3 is TGTGCCAGTAGTATAGTAGGGATGGGCAATGGCTACACCTTC.

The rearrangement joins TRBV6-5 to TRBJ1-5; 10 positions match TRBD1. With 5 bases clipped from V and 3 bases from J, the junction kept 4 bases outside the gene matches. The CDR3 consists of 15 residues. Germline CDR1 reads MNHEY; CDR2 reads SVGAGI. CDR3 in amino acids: CASSRDRGINQPQHF. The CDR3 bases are TGTGCCAGCAGTAGGGACAGGGGAATCAATCAGCCCCAGCATTTT.

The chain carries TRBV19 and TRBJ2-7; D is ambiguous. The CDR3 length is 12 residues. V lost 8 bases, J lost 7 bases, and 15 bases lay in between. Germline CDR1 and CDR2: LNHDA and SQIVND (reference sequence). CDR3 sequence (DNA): TGTGCCAGTTCCCTTCTGAGTGGGGAGCAGTACTTC. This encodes CASSLLSGEQYF.

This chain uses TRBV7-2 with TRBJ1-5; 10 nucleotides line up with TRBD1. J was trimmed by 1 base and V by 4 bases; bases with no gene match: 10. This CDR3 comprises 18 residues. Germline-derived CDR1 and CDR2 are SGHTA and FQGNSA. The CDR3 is CASSYKTGGLGSNQPQHF. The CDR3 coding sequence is TGTGCCAGCAGCTATAAGACAGGGGGCTTAGGGAGCAATCAGCCCCAGCATTTT. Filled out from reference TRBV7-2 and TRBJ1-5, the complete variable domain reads GAGVSQSPSNKVTEKGKDVELRCDPISGHTALYWYRQSLGQGLEFLIYFQGNSAPDKSGLPSDRFSAERTGGSVSTLTIQRTQQEDSAVYLCASSYKTGGLGSNQPQHFGDGTRLSIL.

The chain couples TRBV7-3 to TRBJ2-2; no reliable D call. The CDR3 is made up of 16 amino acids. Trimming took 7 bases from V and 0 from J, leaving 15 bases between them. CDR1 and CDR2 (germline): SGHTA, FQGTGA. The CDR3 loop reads CASTPTPNANTGELFF. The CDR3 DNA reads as TGTGCCAGCACCCCTACACCTAATGCGAACACCGGGGAGCTGTTTTTT.

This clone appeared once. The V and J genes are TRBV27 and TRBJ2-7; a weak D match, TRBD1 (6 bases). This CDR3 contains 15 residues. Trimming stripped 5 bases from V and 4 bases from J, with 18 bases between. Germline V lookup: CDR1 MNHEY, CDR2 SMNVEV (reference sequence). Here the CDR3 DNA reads TGTGCCAGCAGTAAGGACAGATCCCGTAGTTACGAGCAGTACTTC. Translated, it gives CASSKDRSRSYEQYF.

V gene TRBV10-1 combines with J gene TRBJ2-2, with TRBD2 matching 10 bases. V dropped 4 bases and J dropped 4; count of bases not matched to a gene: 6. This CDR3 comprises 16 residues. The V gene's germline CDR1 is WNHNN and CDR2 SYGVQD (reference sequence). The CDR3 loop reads CASSGEREGGTGELFF. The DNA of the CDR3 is TGCGCCAGCAGTGGAGAGCGGGAGGGCGGCACCGGGGAGCTGTTTTTT.

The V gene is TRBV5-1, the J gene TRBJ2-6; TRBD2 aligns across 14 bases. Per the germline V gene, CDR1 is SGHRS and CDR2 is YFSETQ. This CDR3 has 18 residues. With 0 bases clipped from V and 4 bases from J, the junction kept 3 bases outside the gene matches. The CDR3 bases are TGCGCCAGCAGCTTGGGTGGACTAGCGGGAGGAGGGGCCAACGTCCTGACTTTC. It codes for CASSLGGLAGGGANVLTF. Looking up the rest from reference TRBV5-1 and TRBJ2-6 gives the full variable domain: KAGVTQTPRYLIKTRGQQVTLSCSPISGHRSVSWYQQTPGQGLQFLFEYFSETQRNKGNFPGRFSGRQFSNSRSEMNVSTLELGDSALYLCASSLGGLAGGGANVLTFGAGSRLTVL.

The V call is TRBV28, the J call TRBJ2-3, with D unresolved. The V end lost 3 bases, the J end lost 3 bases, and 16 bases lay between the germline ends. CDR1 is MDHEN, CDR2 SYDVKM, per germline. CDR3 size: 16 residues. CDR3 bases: TGTGCCAGCAGTTTGGTTGGGAATGATGGGACAGATACGCAGTATTTT. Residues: CASSLVGNDGTDTQYF. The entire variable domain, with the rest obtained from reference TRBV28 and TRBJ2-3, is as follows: DVKVTQSSRYLVKRTGEKVFLECVQDMDHENMFWYRQDPGLGLRLIYFSYDVKMKEKGDIPEGYSVSREKKERFSLILESASTNQTSMYLCASSLVGNDGTDTQYFGPGTRLTVL.

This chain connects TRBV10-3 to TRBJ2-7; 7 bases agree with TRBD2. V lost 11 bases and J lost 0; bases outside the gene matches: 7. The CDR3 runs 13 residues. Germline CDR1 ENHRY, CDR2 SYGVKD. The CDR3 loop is CADERGRSYEQYF. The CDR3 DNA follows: TGTGCCGATGAGCGGGGCCGCTCCTACGAGCAGTACTTC.

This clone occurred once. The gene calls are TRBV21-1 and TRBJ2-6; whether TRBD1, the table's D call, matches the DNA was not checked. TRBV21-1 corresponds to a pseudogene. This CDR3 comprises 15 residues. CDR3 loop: CASSTTASGANVLTF. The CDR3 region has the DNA TGTGCCAGCAGCACGACAGCCTCTGGGGCCAACGTCCTGACTTTC.